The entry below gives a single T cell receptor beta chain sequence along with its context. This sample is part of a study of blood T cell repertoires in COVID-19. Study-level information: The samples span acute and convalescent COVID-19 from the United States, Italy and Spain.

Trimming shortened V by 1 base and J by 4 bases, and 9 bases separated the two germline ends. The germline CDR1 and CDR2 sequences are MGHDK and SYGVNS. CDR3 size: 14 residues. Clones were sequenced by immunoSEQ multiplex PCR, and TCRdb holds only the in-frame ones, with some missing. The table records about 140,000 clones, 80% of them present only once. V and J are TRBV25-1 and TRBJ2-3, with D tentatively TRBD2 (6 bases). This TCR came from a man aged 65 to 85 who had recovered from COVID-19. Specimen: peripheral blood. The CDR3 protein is CASSEFSGADTQYF. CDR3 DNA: TGTGCCAGCAGTGAATTCTCGGGGGCAGATACGCAGTATTTT.